This T cell receptor (beta chain) came from a study of blood T cell repertoires in COVID-19. The CDR3 has 13 residues. With 6 bases removed from V and 1 base from J, the gap between germline ends came to 10 bases. Germline V gene data show CDR1 as MNHEY and CDR2 as SVGAGI. Per the original data handling: It was from reference gene primer amplification that nucleated cell counts were estimated. Libraries were prepared by immunoSEQ multiplex PCR; TCRdb keeps only in-frame clonotypes and omits some of them. That table furnishes V, J and clone size, whereas the DNA furnished D and trimming. The data contain 100,000 to 130,000 clones, approximately 82% of them singletons.

The gene calls are TRBV6-5 and TRBJ2-7, with D perhaps matching TRBD1 (6 bases). Sequencing used peripheral blood. This sequence originates from a woman between 65 and 79 years old with acute or convalescent COVID-19. In DNA, the CDR3 is TGTGCCAGCAGGGCTACAGGGTCCTACGAGCAGTACTTC. This translates into CASRATGSYEQYF.